This T cell receptor beta chain emerged from a study of blood T cell repertoires in COVID-19. About the research overall: Specimens from acute and convalescent COVID-19 originated in the United States, Italy and Spain.

Authors' processing steps: It was from reference gene primer amplification that nucleated cell counts were estimated. Only in-frame clones appear in the TCRdb table, and some are missing; sequencing was by immunoSEQ multiplex PCR. V and J calls and clone size are copied from that table; D and trimming were computed from the DNA. The profile shows 65,000 to 90,000 clones, around 91% of them singletons. Germline CDR1 SEHNR, CDR2 FQNEAQ (reference sequence). Trimming shortened V by 5 bases and J by 2 bases, and 13 bases separated the two germline ends. This CDR3 spans 14 amino acids. In its sample, this clone was seen a few times.

The chain recombines TRBV7-9 with TRBJ2-7; perhaps TRBD1 as D (6 bases). The TCR originated in a human donor in a cohort sampled during active COVID-19. Sequencing was performed on peripheral blood. The CDR3 sequence is CASSQQQGTYEQYF. As DNA, the CDR3 is TGTGCCAGCAGCCAACAACAGGGAACCTACGAGCAGTACTTC.